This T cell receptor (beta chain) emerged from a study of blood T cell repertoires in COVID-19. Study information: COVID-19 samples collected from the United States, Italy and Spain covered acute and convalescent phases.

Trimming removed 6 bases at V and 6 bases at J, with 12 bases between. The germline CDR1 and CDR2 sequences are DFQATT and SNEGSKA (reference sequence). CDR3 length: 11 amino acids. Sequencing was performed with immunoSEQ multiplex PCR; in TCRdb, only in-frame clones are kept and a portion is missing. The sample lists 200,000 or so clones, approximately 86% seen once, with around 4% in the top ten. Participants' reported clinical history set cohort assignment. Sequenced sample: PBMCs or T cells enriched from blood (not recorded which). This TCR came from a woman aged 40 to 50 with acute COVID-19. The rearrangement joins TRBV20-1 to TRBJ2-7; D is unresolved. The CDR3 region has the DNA TGCAGTGCCCTCCCGAGGTTCGAGCAGTACTTC. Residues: CSALPRFEQYF.